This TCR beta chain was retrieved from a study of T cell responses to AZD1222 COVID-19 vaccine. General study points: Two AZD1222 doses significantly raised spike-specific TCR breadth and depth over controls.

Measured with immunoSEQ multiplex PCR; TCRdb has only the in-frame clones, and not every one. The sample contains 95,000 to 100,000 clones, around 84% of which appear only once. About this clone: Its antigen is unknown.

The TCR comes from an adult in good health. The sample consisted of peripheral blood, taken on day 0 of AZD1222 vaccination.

CDR3 amino acids: CASSFLLYNEQFF. DNA for the CDR3: TGTGCCAGCAGCTTTCTTCTATACAATGAGCAGTTCTTC. V usage is TRBV5-5 and J usage is TRBJ2-1; no definite D call. V was trimmed by 2 bases and J by 4 bases, leaving 7 bases between them. CDR1 is SGHKS, CDR2 YYEKEE, per germline (reference sequence). The CDR3 contains 13 residues.